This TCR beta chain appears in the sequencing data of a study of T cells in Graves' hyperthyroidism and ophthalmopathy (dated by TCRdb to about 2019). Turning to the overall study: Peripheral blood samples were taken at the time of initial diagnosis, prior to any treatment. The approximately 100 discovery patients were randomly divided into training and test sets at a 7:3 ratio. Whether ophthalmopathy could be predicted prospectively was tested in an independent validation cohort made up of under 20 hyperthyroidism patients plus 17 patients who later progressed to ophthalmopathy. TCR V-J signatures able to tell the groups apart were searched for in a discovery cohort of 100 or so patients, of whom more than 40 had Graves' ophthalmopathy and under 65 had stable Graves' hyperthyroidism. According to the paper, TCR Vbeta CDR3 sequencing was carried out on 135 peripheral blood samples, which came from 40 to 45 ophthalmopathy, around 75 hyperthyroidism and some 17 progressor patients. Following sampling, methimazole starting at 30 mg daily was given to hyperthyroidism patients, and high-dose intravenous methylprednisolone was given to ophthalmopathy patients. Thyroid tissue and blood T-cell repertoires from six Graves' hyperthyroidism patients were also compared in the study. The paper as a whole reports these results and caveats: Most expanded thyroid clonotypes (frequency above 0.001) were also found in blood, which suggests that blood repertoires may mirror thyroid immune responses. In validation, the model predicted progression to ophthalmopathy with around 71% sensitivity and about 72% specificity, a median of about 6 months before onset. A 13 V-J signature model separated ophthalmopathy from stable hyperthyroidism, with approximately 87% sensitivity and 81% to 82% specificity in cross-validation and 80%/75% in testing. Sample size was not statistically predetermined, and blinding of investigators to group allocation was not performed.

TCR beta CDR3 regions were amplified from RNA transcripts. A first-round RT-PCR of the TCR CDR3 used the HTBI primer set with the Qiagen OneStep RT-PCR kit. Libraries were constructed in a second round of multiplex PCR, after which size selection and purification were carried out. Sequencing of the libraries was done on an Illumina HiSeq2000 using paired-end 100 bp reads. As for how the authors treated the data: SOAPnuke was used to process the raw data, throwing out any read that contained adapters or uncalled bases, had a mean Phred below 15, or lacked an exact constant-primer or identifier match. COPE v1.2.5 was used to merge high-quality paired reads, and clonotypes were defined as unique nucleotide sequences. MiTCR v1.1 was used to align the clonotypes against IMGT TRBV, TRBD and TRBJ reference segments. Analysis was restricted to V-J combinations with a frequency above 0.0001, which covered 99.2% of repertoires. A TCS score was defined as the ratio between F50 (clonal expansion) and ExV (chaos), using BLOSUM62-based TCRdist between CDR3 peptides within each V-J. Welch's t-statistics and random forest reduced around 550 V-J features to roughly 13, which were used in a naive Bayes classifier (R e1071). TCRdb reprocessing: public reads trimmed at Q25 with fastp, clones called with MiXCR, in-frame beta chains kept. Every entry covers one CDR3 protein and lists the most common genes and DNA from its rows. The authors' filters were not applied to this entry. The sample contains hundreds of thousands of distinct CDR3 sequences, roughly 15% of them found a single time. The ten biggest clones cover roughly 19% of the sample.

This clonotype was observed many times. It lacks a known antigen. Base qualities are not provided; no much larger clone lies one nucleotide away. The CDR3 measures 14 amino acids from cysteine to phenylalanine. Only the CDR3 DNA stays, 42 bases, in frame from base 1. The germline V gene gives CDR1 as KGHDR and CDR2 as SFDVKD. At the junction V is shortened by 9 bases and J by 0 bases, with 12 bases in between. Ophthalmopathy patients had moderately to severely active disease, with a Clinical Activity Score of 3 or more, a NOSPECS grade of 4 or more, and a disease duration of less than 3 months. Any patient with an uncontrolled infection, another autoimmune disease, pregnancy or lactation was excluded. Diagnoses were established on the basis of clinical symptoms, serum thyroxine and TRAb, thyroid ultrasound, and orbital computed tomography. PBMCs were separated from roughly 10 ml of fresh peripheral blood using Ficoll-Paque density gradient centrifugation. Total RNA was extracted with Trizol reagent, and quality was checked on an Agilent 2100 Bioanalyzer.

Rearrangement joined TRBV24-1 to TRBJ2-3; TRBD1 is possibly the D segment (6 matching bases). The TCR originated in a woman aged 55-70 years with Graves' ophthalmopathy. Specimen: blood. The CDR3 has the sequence CATQRTDSTDTQYF. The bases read TGTGCCACCCAAAGGACAGATAGCACAGATACGCAGTATTTT.